The clone carrying this T cell receptor (beta chain) has just one count. The CDR3 extends over 14 amino acids. Looked up from germline, CDR1 is MDHEN and CDR2 is SYDVKM. V was pared by 4 bases and J by 4 bases, with 11 bases between. This sample stems from a study of blood T cell repertoires in COVID-19. Background on the study: Acute and convalescent COVID-19 specimens originated in the United States, Italy and Spain. PBMCs, B-cell-depleted T cells, or T cells provided the cDNA or gDNA that made up the material.

Authors' processing steps: By means of reference gene primer amplification, nucleated cell counts were estimated. Produced via immunoSEQ multiplex PCR; TCRdb's table is partial and in-frame only. V, J and clone size are taken as reported in that table, and D and trimming were inferred from the DNA itself. The table lists some 700,000 clones, 85% to 90% of them singletons, with under 0.3% in the top ten. V gene TRBV28 combines with J gene TRBJ1-5, with D possibly matching TRBD1 (5 bases). The material sequenced was peripheral blood. The receptor's source is a woman aged 18-30 years with acute or convalescent COVID-19. As DNA, the CDR3 is TGTGCCAGCAGTTCGGCGGGGCGGAATCAGCCCCAGCATTTT. Its translation is CASSSAGRNQPQHF.